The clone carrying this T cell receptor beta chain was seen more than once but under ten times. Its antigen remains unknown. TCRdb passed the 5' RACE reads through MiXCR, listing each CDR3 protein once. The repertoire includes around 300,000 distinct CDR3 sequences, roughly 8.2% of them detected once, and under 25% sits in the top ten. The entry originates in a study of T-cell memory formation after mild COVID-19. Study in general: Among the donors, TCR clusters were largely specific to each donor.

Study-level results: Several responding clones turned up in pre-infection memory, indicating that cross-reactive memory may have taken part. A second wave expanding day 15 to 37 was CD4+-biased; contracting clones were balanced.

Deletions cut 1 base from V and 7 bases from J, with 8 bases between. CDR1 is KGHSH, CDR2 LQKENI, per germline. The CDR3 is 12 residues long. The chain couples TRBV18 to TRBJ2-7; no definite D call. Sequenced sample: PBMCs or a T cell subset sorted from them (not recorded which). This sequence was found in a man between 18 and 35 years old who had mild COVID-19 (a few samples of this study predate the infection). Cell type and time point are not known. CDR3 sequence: CASSPRNSEQYF. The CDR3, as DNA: TGTGCCAGCTCACCACGAAACAGTGAGCAGTACTTC.